These 21 T cell receptor beta chains share one sample of origin, sequenced in a study of early T cells in non-severe SARS-CoV-2 infection. TCRdb independently ran MiXCR on the 5' RACE reads; one entry per CDR3 protein. Of 65,000 to 95,000 distinct CDR3 sequences in the sample, roughly 9.4% were seen once. The sample consisted of whole blood. These receptors all come from an adult who was a healthcare worker with PCR-confirmed SARS-CoV-2 infection or an uninfected control (not recorded which).

V is TRBV7-9 and J is TRBJ1-4; D is unclear. Trimming took off 2 bases at V and 8 bases at J, with 9 bases between the two ends. This CDR3 has 13 amino acids. In germline, CDR1 is SEHNR, CDR2 FQNEAQ (reference sequence). The CDR3 coding sequence is TGTGCCAGCAGCTTACTGACGGCAGAAAAACTGTTTTTT. Its protein product is CASSLLTAEKLFF. Full variable domain (remainder filled in from reference TRBV7-9 and TRBJ1-4): DTGVSQNPRHKITKRGQNVTFRCDPISEHNRLYWYRQTLGQGPEFLTYFQNEAQLEKSRLLSDRFSAERPKGSFSTLEIQRTEQGDSAMYLCASSLLTAEKLFFGSGTQLSVL.

This clonotype was seen repeatedly, ten times or more. The CDR3 loop reads CASSFQRLAGEQYF. CDR3 nucleotides: TGTGCCAGCAGTTTTCAAAGACTAGCCGGCGAGCAGTACTTC. The chain recombines TRBV27 with TRBJ2-7; 7 positions match TRBD2. Germline assignment: CDR1 MNHEY and CDR2 SMNVEV (reference sequence). V gave up 3 bases and J gave up 6 bases; unmatched junction bases: 8. CDR3 length: 14 amino acids.

Many counts were recorded for this clonotype. V gene TRBV21-1 combines with J gene TRBJ1-5; no DNA check was done on the table's D call, TRBD1. TRBV21-1 is a documented pseudogene. The CDR3 runs 20 residues. CDR3 protein: CASSKNRPGGFPGDRQPQHF. DNA of the CDR3: TGTGCCAGCAGCAAAAATAGGCCCGGGGGCTTTCCCGGGGACCGGCAGCCCCAGCATTTT.

This clonotype appeared many times. The chain links TRBV9 to TRBJ2-1; D could derive from TRBD1 or TRBD2 (5 bases each). CDR1 SGDLS and CDR2 YYNGEE come from the germline V gene. The CDR3 is made up of 12 amino acids. The V end lost 3 bases, the J end lost 15 bases, and 16 bases lay between the germline ends. CDR3 protein: CASSAGSGVGFF. The CDR3 DNA reads TGTGCCAGCAGCGCAGGGAGTGGCGTGGGGTTCTTC.

This clonotype was found many times. The CDR3 reads CASSQGQGSSYGYTF. The DNA of the CDR3 is TGCGCCAGCAGCCAAGGACAAGGAAGTAGCTATGGCTACACCTTC. The chain joins TRBV4-1 to TRBJ1-2; D unresolved. This CDR3 region has 15 residues. Between the trimmed V and J ends, which lost 1 base and 4 bases, there was a span of 13 bases. Germline-derived CDR1 and CDR2 are MGHRA and YSYEKL.

This clonotype has ten or more counts. The CDR3: CSAPVGGRHNEQFF. In DNA form, the CDR3 reads TGCAGTGCCCCGGTGGGGGGTCGGCACAATGAGCAGTTCTTC. The chain links TRBV20-1 to TRBJ2-1; tentative D call: TRBD2 (6 bases). This CDR3 spans 14 amino acids. The V and J ends lost 6 bases and 5 bases respectively, with 17 bases between them. In germline, CDR1 is DFQATT, CDR2 SNEGSKA (reference sequence).

This clonotype has ten or more counts. The chain couples TRBV3-1 to TRBJ2-5; D assignment may be TRBD1 or TRBD2 (5 bases each). The CDR3 is made up of 12 amino acids. Looked up from germline, CDR1 is LGHDT and CDR2 is YNNKEL (reference sequence). V dropped 8 bases and J dropped 5 bases, with 12 bases sitting between them. The CDR3 coding sequence is TGTGCCAGCGAAGGGGAGTCGGAGACCCAGTACTTC. Its translation: CASEGESETQYF.

This clonotype was observed at least ten times. The genes are TRBV5-1 and TRBJ2-2; no clear D. The germline CDR1 and CDR2 sequences are SGHRS and YFSETQ. The CDR3 is made up of 15 amino acids. The V gene lost 3 bases and the J gene lost 7 bases, with 16 bases spanning the gap. CDR3 in amino acids: CASSSLKNGNGELFF. The CDR3 DNA reads as TGCGCCAGCAGCTCCCTTAAGAACGGTAACGGGGAGCTGTTTTTT.

This clonotype was observed a few times. This chain links TRBV28 with TRBJ2-4; tentative D call: TRBD1 (6 bases). With 7 bases removed from V and 2 bases from J, the gap between germline ends came to 12 bases. CDR1 and CDR2 (germline): MDHEN, SYDVKM. The CDR3 is made up of 14 amino acids. CDR3 loop: CASTPRGPKNIQYF. For the CDR3, the DNA is TGTGCCAGCACCCCCAGGGGACCCAAAAACATTCAGTACTTC.

This clonotype showed up many times. V gene TRBV5-1 combines with J gene TRBJ2-1, with TRBD2 matching 13 bases. CDR3 size: 15 residues. Trimming at V came to 0 bases and at J to 7 bases, leaving 1 base not matched to a gene. Germline V gene lookup returns CDR1 SGHRS and CDR2 YFSETQ. The CDR3, as DNA: TGCGCCAGCAGCTTGGAGACTAGCGGGAGGAATGAGCAGTTCTTC. Protein: CASSLETSGRNEQFF.

This clonotype has more than one count but fewer than ten. The gene calls are TRBV6-2 or TRBV6-3 and TRBJ2-3; TRBD2 agrees at 9 bases. The CDR3 sequence is 17 residues long. Germline-derived CDR1 and CDR2 are MNHEY and SVGEGT. V gave up 2 bases and J gave up 2 bases; unmatched junction bases: 8. In nucleotides, the CDR3 is TGTGCCAGCAGTTACGGTCCAGCGGGAGGATCCACAGATACGCAGTATTTT. Amino acid sequence: CASSYGPAGGSTDTQYF.

The genes are TRBV6-6 and TRBJ2-7; D is undetermined. Germline-derived CDR1 and CDR2 are MNHNY and SVGAGI (reference sequence). The CDR3 consists of 12 residues. Trimming took 5 bases from V and 6 from J, leaving 11 bases between them. The DNA of the CDR3 is TGTGCCAGCAGTGGGCAATGGGGCGAGCAGTACTTC. Its translation is CASSGQWGEQYF.

Ten or more counts support this clonotype. The chain employs TRBV11-2 and TRBJ2-5; TRBD1 aligns across 8 bases. The CDR3 runs to 15 residues. V dropped 5 bases and J dropped 5; count of bases not matched to a gene: 10. Germline CDR1 reads SGHAT; CDR2 reads FQNNGV. The CDR3 spells CASSPQWTGTETQYF. The CDR3 DNA follows: TGTGCCAGCAGCCCCCAGTGGACAGGGACGGAGACCCAGTACTTC. Full variable domain (rest looked up from reference TRBV11-2 and TRBJ2-5): EAGVAQSPRYKIIEKRQSVAFWCNPISGHATLYWYQQILGQGPKLLIQFQNNGVVDDSQLPKDRFSAERLKGVDSTLKIQPAKLEDSAVYLCASSPQWTGTETQYFGPGTRLLVL.

This clonotype was recorded a few times. The chain recombines TRBV4-1 with TRBJ2-6; unclear D gene. The CDR3 sequence is 15 residues long. The V end lost 5 bases, the J end lost 0 bases, and 8 bases lay between the germline ends. The germline V gene encodes CDR1 MGHRA and CDR2 YSYEKL. CDR3 region: CASSFRPSGANVLTF. CDR3 nucleotides: TGCGCCAGCAGCTTCAGGCCCTCTGGGGCCAACGTCCTGACTTTC.

This clonotype was counted many times. The rearrangement uses TRBV7-2 and TRBJ2-7; possibly TRBD2 for D (6 bases). This CDR3 has 14 amino acids. Germline lookup yields CDR1 SGHTA and CDR2 FQGNSA. V gave up 5 bases and J gave up 2 bases, with 13 bases separating them. CDR3 in DNA: TGTGCCAGCAGCCCTACGGGGGTGACCTACGAGCAGTACTTC. Its protein is CASSPTGVTYEQYF. The whole variable domain, filled in from reference TRBV7-2 and TRBJ2-7, reads GAGVSQSPSNKVTEKGKDVELRCDPISGHTALYWYRQSLGQGLEFLIYFQGNSAPDKSGLPSDRFSAERTGGSVSTLTIQRTQQEDSAVYLCASSPTGVTYEQYFGPGTRLTVT.

CDR3 residues: CASSRWAGDHTGELFF. The CDR3 DNA sequence: TGTGCCAGCAGCCGCTGGGCGGGAGATCACACCGGGGAGCTGTTTTTT. The chain uses TRBV7-2 and TRBJ2-2; 7 bases are a match to TRBD2. Per germline, CDR1 SGHTA and CDR2 FQGNSA. The CDR3 has 16 amino acids. V trimming: 5 bases; J trimming: 3 bases; junction bases outside the gene matches: 9.

In this sample, this clonotype turned up many times. This chain connects TRBV20-1 to TRBJ1-1, with D perhaps matching TRBD1 (6 bases). Germline V gene sequence: CDR1 DFQATT, CDR2 SNEGSKA (reference sequence). Trimming cost V 0 bases and J 3 bases, with 11 bases left between them. CDR3 length: 14 amino acids. The CDR3 is CSARDLGQHTEAFF. CDR3 sequence (DNA): TGCAGTGCTAGAGATCTTGGACAGCACACTGAAGCTTTCTTT.

This clonotype has a handful of counts. The chain uses TRBV10-3 and TRBJ1-1; no clear D. The germline gives CDR1 ENHRY, CDR2 SYGVKD. V lost 1 base, J lost 5 bases, and 8 bases lay in between. CDR3 length equals 13 residues. CDR3 sequence reads: CAISEFGLTEAFF. CDR3 DNA sequence: TGTGCCATCAGTGAGTTCGGGCTAACTGAAGCTTTCTTT.

This clonotype was counted a few times. The chain's CDR3 is CASSTGQPKGTEAFF. The CDR3 bases are TGTGCCAGCAGTACGGGACAGCCAAAGGGAACTGAAGCTTTCTTT. The chain has TRBV12-3 or TRBV12-4 and TRBJ1-1; TRBD1 matches at 7 bases. CDR3 length: 15 residues. Germline trimming cut 5 bases from V and 5 bases from J; bases unmatched to any gene: 11.

This clonotype was counted a few times. This sequence joins TRBV28 and TRBJ1-6, with D unclear. This CDR3 has 14 residues. Per the germline V gene, CDR1 is MDHEN and CDR2 is SYDVKM. V gave up 10 bases and J gave up 10 bases, with 20 bases separating them. CDR3 bases: TGTGCCACCAGCCCTCGTCCCACCGGATCACCCCTCCACTTT. Translating gives CATSPRPTGSPLHF.

This clonotype was seen a handful of times. J is TRBJ2-3 and V is TRBV5-8, with D uncertain. This CDR3 is 13 amino acids long. CDR1 is SGHTS and CDR2 is YDEGEE in the germline V gene. Trimming took 5 bases from V and 4 from J, leaving 11 bases between them. Here the CDR3 reads CASSYRLADTQYF. For the CDR3, the DNA is TGTGCCAGCAGTTACCGACTGGCAGATACGCAGTATTTT.